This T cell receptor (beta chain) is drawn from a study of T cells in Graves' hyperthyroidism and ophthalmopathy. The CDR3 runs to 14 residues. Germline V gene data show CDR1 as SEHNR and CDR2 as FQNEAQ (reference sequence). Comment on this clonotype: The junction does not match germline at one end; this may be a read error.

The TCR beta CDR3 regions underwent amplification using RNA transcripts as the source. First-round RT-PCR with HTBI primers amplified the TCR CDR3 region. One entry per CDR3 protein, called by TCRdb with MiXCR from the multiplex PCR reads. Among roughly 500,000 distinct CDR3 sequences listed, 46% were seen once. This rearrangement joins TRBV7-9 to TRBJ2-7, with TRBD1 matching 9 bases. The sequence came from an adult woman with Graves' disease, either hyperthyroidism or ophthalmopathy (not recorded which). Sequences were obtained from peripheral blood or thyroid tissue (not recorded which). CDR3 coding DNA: TGTGCCACCAGCCGGGACAGGGACTCCTACGAGCAGTACTTC. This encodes CATSRDRDSYEQYF.